The rows below give T cell receptor beta chains drawn from one sample of a study of cytomegalovirus exposure and HLA in healthy donors. The method was immunoSEQ multiplex PCR; TCRdb's version includes in-frame clones alone and lacks a portion of them. In the table there are about 130,000 clones, 82% of which are singletons. Sequenced sample: PBMCs. Receptors were obtained from a boy between 10 and 17 years old in good health and CMV-seronegative. CDR3s include the opening cysteine and the closing phenylalanine or tryptophan. Each record gives: D gene, clone size, V gene, J gene, CDR3 protein, CDR3 DNA. A D gene is named only where the DNA matches it firmly. Expanded clones get a size class; other rows say once, few or many, or leave the size out.

D: -; size: -; V: TRBV30; J: TRBJ1-5; CDR3: CAFRGGPHQPQHF; DNA: TGTGCCTTTAGAGGCGGCCCTCATCAGCCCCAGCATTTT
D: TRBD1; size: -; V: TRBV29-1; J: TRBJ1-5; CDR3: CSAGTGRFQPQHF; DNA: TGCAGCGCCGGGACAGGACGTTTCCAGCCCCAGCATTTT
D: -; size: -; V: TRBV5-4; J: TRBJ2-1; CDR3: CASSEFQRNNNEQFF; DNA: TGTGCCAGCAGCGAATTCCAGCGGAATAACAATGAGCAGTTCTTC
D: -; size: once; V: TRBV29-1; J: TRBJ2-7; CDR3: CSVKGGGEQYF; DNA: TGCAGCGTCAAGGGAGGGGGCGAGCAGTACTTC
D: TRBD1; size: once; V: TRBV7-9; J: TRBJ2-7; CDR3: CASSFFTGQGVYEQYF; DNA: TGTGCCAGCAGCTTCTTTACGGGACAGGGGGTTTACGAGCAGTACTTC
D: -; size: -; V: TRBV5-1; J: TRBJ2-1; CDR3: CASSLLGGDEQFF; DNA: TGCGCCAGCAGCTTACTAGGGGGGGATGAGCAGTTCTTC
D: -; size: -; V: TRBV11-3; J: TRBJ2-7; CDR3: CASSLPYTYEQYF; DNA: TGTGCCAGCAGCTTACCGTACACGTACGAGCAGTACTTC
D: -; size: -; V: TRBV7-3; J: TRBJ2-5; CDR3: CASSLGSGLQETQYF; DNA: TGTGCCAGCAGCTTAGGATCAGGCCTCCAAGAGACCCAGTACTTC
D: TRBD2; size: -; V: TRBV6-6; J: TRBJ2-7; CDR3: CASSTQGTSGRYEQYF; DNA: TGTGCCAGCAGTACCCAAGGGACTAGCGGGAGGTACGAGCAGTACTTC
D: -; size: -; V: TRBV30; J: TRBJ1-5; CDR3: CAWSRGNQPQHF; DNA: TGTGCCTGGAGTCGGGGGAATCAGCCCCAGCATTTT
D: -; size: -; V: TRBV6-6; J: TRBJ1-5; CDR3: CASSSWTVTYNQPQHF; DNA: TGTGCCAGCAGTTCCTGGACAGTCACCTACAATCAGCCCCAGCATTTT
D: -; size: -; V: TRBV30; J: TRBJ2-1; CDR3: CAWGQITYNEQFF; DNA: TGTGCCTGGGGGCAGATAACTTACAATGAGCAGTTCTTC
D: TRBD2; size: -; V: TRBV7-9; J: TRBJ2-7; CDR3: CASSRGTSVLSSYEQYF; DNA: TGTGCCAGCAGCCGGGGGACTAGCGTGCTGAGCTCCTACGAGCAGTACTTC
D: -; size: -; V: TRBV6-5; J: TRBJ2-3; CDR3: CASSPIQQGDTQYF; DNA: TGTGCCAGCAGCCCCATTCAGCAGGGAGATACGCAGTATTTT
D: TRBD1; size: -; V: TRBV11-3; J: TRBJ2-5; CDR3: CASSLDRVRGEETQYF; DNA: TGTGCCAGCAGCTTGGACAGGGTCAGGGGTGAAGAGACCCAGTACTTC
D: TRBD1; size: -; V: TRBV5-6; J: TRBJ2-1; CDR3: CASSLADRAPYNEQFF; DNA: TGTGCCAGCAGCTTGGCTGACAGGGCCCCCTACAATGAGCAGTTCTTC
D: TRBD1; size: -; V: TRBV7-6; J: TRBJ1-3; CDR3: CASSSPTGLSGNTIYF; DNA: TGTGCCAGCAGCTCTCCGACAGGGCTCTCTGGAAACACCATATATTTT
D: TRBD1; size: -; V: TRBV7-2; J: TRBJ2-5; CDR3: CASSPRGPETQYF; DNA: TGTGCCAGCAGCCCAAGGGGGCCGGAGACCCAGTACTTC
D: -; size: few; V: TRBV9; J: TRBJ2-4; CDR3: CASSPKRENIQYF; DNA: TGTGCCAGCAGCCCCAAAAGAGAAAACATTCAGTACTTC